This T cell receptor (beta chain) was identified in a study of Graves' ophthalmopathy and Graves' hyperthyroidism. Findings of the study overall: Blood also contained most of the expanded thyroid clonotypes above 0.001 frequency.

Germline CDR1 is SGDLS and CDR2 is YYNGEE. CDR3 length: 15 amino acids. Trimming took 0 bases from V and 2 from J, leaving 12 bases between them. This clonotype has ten or more counts. Its target is not known. Participants with hyperthyroidism, aged 18 to 65, were newly diagnosed with under 2 months' duration. Amplification of the TCR beta CDR3 regions used RNA transcripts (as template). RT-PCR in the first round used HTBI primers; a second-round multiplex PCR followed. Each CDR3 protein is one row after TCRdb ran MiXCR on the multiplex PCR reads. This sample has 350,000 to 450,000 distinct CDR3 sequences, with 20% to 25% found just once.

J is TRBJ2-7 and V is TRBV9, with D possibly TRBD1 on 6 matching bases. This TCR was sampled from a woman between 18 and 29 years old with stable Graves' hyperthyroidism. Input material: peripheral blood. CDR3 bases: TGTGCCAGCAGCGTAGGTAAAGGACAGACCTACGAGCAGTACTTC. Amino acid sequence: CASSVGKGQTYEQYF.